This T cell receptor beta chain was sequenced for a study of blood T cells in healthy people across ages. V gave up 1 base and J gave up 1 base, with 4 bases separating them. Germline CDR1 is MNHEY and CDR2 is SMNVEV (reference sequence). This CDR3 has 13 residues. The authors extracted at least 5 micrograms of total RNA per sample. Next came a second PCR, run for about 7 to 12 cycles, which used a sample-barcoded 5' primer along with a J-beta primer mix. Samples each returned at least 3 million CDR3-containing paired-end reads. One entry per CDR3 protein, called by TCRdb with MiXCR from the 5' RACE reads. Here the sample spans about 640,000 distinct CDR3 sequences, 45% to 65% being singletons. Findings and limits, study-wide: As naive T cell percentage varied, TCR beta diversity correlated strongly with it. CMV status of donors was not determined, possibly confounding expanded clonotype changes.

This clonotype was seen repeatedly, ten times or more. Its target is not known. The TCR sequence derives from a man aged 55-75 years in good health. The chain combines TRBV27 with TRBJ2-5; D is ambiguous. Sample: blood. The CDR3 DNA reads TGTGCCAGCAGTTTATGGTTCCAAGAGACCCAGTACTTC. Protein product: CASSLWFQETQYF.